Listed below are T cell receptor beta chains from one sample, sequenced in a study of T cells in Graves' hyperthyroidism and ophthalmopathy. TCRdb independently ran MiXCR on the multiplex PCR reads; one entry per CDR3 protein. The data contain approximately 410,000 distinct CDR3 sequences, roughly 13% of them singletons. Material for sequencing was blood. These receptors were collected from a woman between 18 and 29 years old with Graves' hyperthyroidism. CDR3s include the opening cysteine and the closing phenylalanine or tryptophan. D genes are given only for firm matches. The listing skips clone size in some rows; elsewhere it reads once, few, many or a size class.

v_gene	j_gene	d_gene	abundance	CDR3nt	CDR3aa
TRBV7-9	TRBJ2-1	.	few	TGTGCCAGCAGCGCAACGGGATCTAACTATGAGCAGTTCTTC	CASSATGSNYEQFF
TRBV7-7	TRBJ2-5	.	.	TGTGCTAGCAGCCCCCAGGGGCCCGCAGGGACCCAGTACTTC	CASSPQGPAGTQYF
TRBV7-9	TRBJ2-1	.	.	TGTGCCAGCAGCTCCTCGCCAGGGGCCCCCAACCCCAATGAGCAGTTCTTC	CASSSSPGAPNPNEQFF
TRBV20-1	TRBJ1-1	.	many	TGCAGTGCTAGAGATGGGGCAATCGATACTGAAGCTTTCTTT	CSARDGAIDTEAFF
TRBV29-1	TRBJ2-7	TRBD1	many	TGCAGCGTTGAGACAGGGTGGGCGCGGGAGCAGTACTTC	CSVETGWAREQYF
TRBV20-1	TRBJ2-5	.	many	TGCAGTGCTAGAAGTCCGCAGGGACAAGAGACCCAGTACTTC	CSARSPQGQETQYF
TRBV15	TRBJ2-1	TRBD2	.	TGTGCCACCAGCAGAGATGCGGGGGACGGGAGCGGGAGTTTGGATGAGCAGTTCTTC	CATSRDAGDGSGSLDEQFF
TRBV12-3/TRBV12-4	TRBJ1-5	.	many	TGTGCCAGCAGCTTACAGGGTACCCATCAGCCCCAGCATTTT	CASSLQGTHQPQHF
TRBV30	TRBJ1-3	.	.	TGTGCCTGGTCTATTAGTAGAAACACCATATATTTT	CAWSISRNTIYF
TRBV3-1	TRBJ2-1	.	.	TGTGCCAGCAGCCAAGATAGGGCGGAATTCTACAATGAGCAGTTCTTC	CASSQDRAEFYNEQFF
TRBV6-1	TRBJ2-5	TRBD1	.	TGTGCCAGCAGTAAGGACAGGGTGGTAGAGACCCAGTACTTC	CASSKDRVVETQYF
TRBV28	TRBJ2-6	.	.	TGTGCCAGCACCCCACAGTTCTCTGGGGCCAACGTCCTGACTTTC	CASTPQFSGANVLTF
TRBV29-1	TRBJ1-1	TRBD1	many	TGCAGCGTAAACAGGGGTGAAACTGAAGCTTTCTTT	CSVNRGETEAFF
TRBV20-1	TRBJ1-2	.	.	TGCAGTGCTGGGACGGAGCTTTATGGCTACACCTTC	CSAGTELYGYTF
TRBV29-1	TRBJ2-2	.	.	TGCAGCGCCGCCAAGGGGACAAACACCGGGGAGCTGTTTTTT	CSAAKGTNTGELFF
TRBV12-3/TRBV12-4	TRBJ2-7	.	many	TGTGCCAGCAGTTTTCGGAGGACGGCCGTGGGCGAGCAGTACTTC	CASSFRRTAVGEQYF
TRBV7-3	TRBJ2-3	TRBD2	.	TGTGCCAGCAGCTCTAGCGGGAGGGTCGAAGATACGCAGTATTTT	CASSSSGRVEDTQYF
TRBV3-1	TRBJ2-1	TRBD2	many	TGTGCCAGCAGCCAGGGACTAGCGGGATACAATGAGCAGTTCTTC	CASSQGLAGYNEQFF
TRBV24-1	TRBJ1-5	TRBD1	many	TGTGCCACCAGGGGGACAGCAAGCAATCAGCCCCAGCATTTT	CATRGTASNQPQHF
TRBV12-3/TRBV12-4	TRBJ1-5	.	few	TGTGCCAGCACCCCGGATAAAAATCAGCCCCAGCATTTT	CASTPDKNQPQHF
TRBV28	TRBJ2-7	TRBD1	many	TGTGCCAGCAGTTTCCTACAGGGGGCCTACGAGCAGTACTTC	CASSFLQGAYEQYF
TRBV2	TRBJ1-1	TRBD1	many	TGTGCCAGCAGCTGGGGAGACAGGGTAGGCACTGAAGCTTTCTTT	CASSWGDRVGTEAFF
TRBV7-2	TRBJ1-1	.	many	TGTGCCAGCAGCTTAGGGGTGACAGTGAACACTGAAGCTTTCTTT	CASSLGVTVNTEAFF
TRBV28	TRBJ2-7	TRBD1	many	TGTGCCAGTGAGGGACAGGGGAGCTCCTACGAGCAGTACTTC	CASEGQGSSYEQYF
TRBV6-1	TRBJ2-7	TRBD2	many	TGTGCCAGCAGTTCGACTAGCGGGAGGGGTTACGAGCAGTACTTC	CASSSTSGRGYEQYF
TRBV6-5	TRBJ1-6	.	few	TGTGCCAGCAGTTATCAGGGCGGCTCACCCCTCCACTTT	CASSYQGGSPLHF
TRBV10-3	TRBJ2-2	TRBD2	.	TGTGCCATCAGTGGAGAAGGACTAGCGAACACCGGGGAGCTGTTTTTT	CAISGEGLANTGELFF
TRBV7-9	TRBJ2-4	.	few	TGTGCCAGCAGCTTCTCTCAGGACATTCAGTACTTC	CASSFSQDIQYF
TRBV7-9	TRBJ1-1	.	few	TGTGCCAGCAGCTTGGGGGGCACTGACACTGAAGCTTTCTTT	CASSLGGTDTEAFF
TRBV6-1	TRBJ2-3	.	many	TGTGCCAGCAGGTCACCGACAGATACGCAGTATTTT	CASRSPTDTQYF
TRBV5-1	TRBJ2-7	.	.	TGCGCCAGCAGCGGAACCTTTTACGAGCAGTACTTC	CASSGTFYEQYF
TRBV29-1	TRBJ2-1	TRBD1	many	TGCAGCGTTGATACAGGGACAGATTTGTATGAGCAGTTCTTC	CSVDTGTDLYEQFF
TRBV7-9	TRBJ2-7	.	many	TGTGCCAGCAGCTTAGGGGGAGAAAGCCGGGACTTTCCCTACGAGCAGTACTTC	CASSLGGESRDFPYEQYF